Listed below are T cell receptor beta chains from one sample, sequenced in a study of Ad26.COV2.S vaccination and SARS-CoV-2 variants. Sequencing used immunoSEQ multiplex PCR; TCRdb keeps in-frame clones, though not all of them. The sample has roughly 390,000 clones, around nine tenths seen once. The source was peripheral blood, collected in a trial of Ad26.COV2.S vaccine versus placebo. Every receptor here comes from a person between 18 and 65 years old who received the Ad26.COV2.S COVID-19 vaccine or a placebo. Both conserved end residues are part of each CDR3. D genes are given only for firm matches. The size of a clone is reported for some rows only, either as once, few or many, or as a class for expanded clones.

J gene: TRBJ1-2; D gene: NA; V gene: TRBV10-3; clone size: NA; CDR3 DNA: TGTGCCATCACCGCAGAGTCGACTAACTATGGCTACACCTTC; CDR3 protein: CAITAESTNYGYTF
J gene: TRBJ2-5; D gene: NA; V gene: TRBV19; clone size: NA; CDR3 DNA: TGTGCCAGTAGTATACCGTCGAGGTGGGGGTCAGAACAAGAGACCCAGTACTTC; CDR3 protein: CASSIPSRWGSEQETQYF
J gene: TRBJ2-7; D gene: NA; V gene: TRBV6-2/TRBV6-3; clone size: NA; CDR3 DNA: TGTGCCAGCAGTTACTCAGGGAGTCCCTACGAGCAGTACTTC; CDR3 protein: CASSYSGSPYEQYF
J gene: TRBJ1-2; D gene: TRBD1; V gene: TRBV6-6; clone size: few; CDR3 DNA: TGTGCCAGCAGTTACTCGATCAGACAGGGAGGATATGGCTACACCTTC; CDR3 protein: CASSYSIRQGGYGYTF
J gene: TRBJ2-4; D gene: TRBD1; V gene: TRBV5-4; clone size: NA; CDR3 DNA: TGTGCCAGCAGCTCACAGGGGACAAACATTCAGTACTTC; CDR3 protein: CASSSQGTNIQYF
J gene: TRBJ2-5; D gene: NA; V gene: TRBV9; clone size: NA; CDR3 DNA: TGTGCCAGCAGCGTAACAGGGAAGACCCAGGAGACCCAGTACTTC; CDR3 protein: CASSVTGKTQETQYF
J gene: TRBJ2-1; D gene: NA; V gene: TRBV29-1; clone size: NA; CDR3 DNA: TGCAGCGGCACTCCGAACTCCTACAATGAGCAGTTCTTC; CDR3 protein: CSGTPNSYNEQFF
J gene: TRBJ2-1; D gene: NA; V gene: TRBV25-1; clone size: NA; CDR3 DNA: TGTGCCAGCAGTGAATTTGGTGGTAGGGATGAGCAGTTCTTC; CDR3 protein: CASSEFGGRDEQFF
J gene: TRBJ1-6; D gene: TRBD1; V gene: TRBV27; clone size: few; CDR3 DNA: TGTGCCAGCAGTTTATACAGGGGGGGTAATTCACCCCTCCACTTT; CDR3 protein: CASSLYRGGNSPLHF
J gene: TRBJ2-3; D gene: TRBD1; V gene: TRBV7-2; clone size: NA; CDR3 DNA: TGTGCCAGCAGCCTCCCCTTAGGGGACAGGAGTTCAGATACGCAGTATTTT; CDR3 protein: CASSLPLGDRSSDTQYF
J gene: TRBJ1-1; D gene: NA; V gene: TRBV4-1; clone size: NA; CDR3 DNA: TGCGCCAGCAGCCAGAACCCGACTGGGAACACTGAAGCTTTCTTT; CDR3 protein: CASSQNPTGNTEAFF
J gene: TRBJ2-6; D gene: NA; V gene: TRBV13; clone size: NA; CDR3 DNA: TGTGCCAGCACCTTCTGGGTCAACTCTGGGGCCAACGTCCTGACTTTC; CDR3 protein: CASTFWVNSGANVLTF
J gene: TRBJ2-5; D gene: NA; V gene: TRBV9; clone size: NA; CDR3 DNA: TGTGCCAGTAATCTGGGTGGGGTCCAAGAGACCCAGTACTTC; CDR3 protein: CASNLGGVQETQYF
J gene: TRBJ1-2; D gene: TRBD1; V gene: TRBV5-4; clone size: NA; CDR3 DNA: TGTGCCAGCAGCACAGGGGGCGGATCAAACTATGGCTACACCTTC; CDR3 protein: CASSTGGGSNYGYTF
J gene: TRBJ2-7; D gene: NA; V gene: TRBV7-6; clone size: NA; CDR3 DNA: TGTGCCAGCAGCTTATGGGGGCGGGAGTACGAGCAGTACTTC; CDR3 protein: CASSLWGREYEQYF
J gene: TRBJ1-1; D gene: NA; V gene: TRBV6-2/TRBV6-3; clone size: few; CDR3 DNA: TGTGCCAGCAGTTACAATCGGGCAGCGAACACTGAAGCTTTCTTT; CDR3 protein: CASSYNRAANTEAFF
J gene: TRBJ1-1; D gene: TRBD1; V gene: TRBV30; clone size: NA; CDR3 DNA: TGTGCCTGGAGCGTAGGGACAGGGAGGACTGAAGCTTTCTTT; CDR3 protein: CAWSVGTGRTEAFF
J gene: TRBJ1-2; D gene: NA; V gene: TRBV5-8; clone size: NA; CDR3 DNA: TGTGCCAGCAGCTTGGGCCCGCGGGGTACCTTC; CDR3 protein: CASSLGPRGTF
J gene: TRBJ2-5; D gene: TRBD2; V gene: TRBV5-1; clone size: NA; CDR3 DNA: TGCGCCAGCAGCTCCACCGTAGCGGGGGGAGGGGAGACCCAGTACTTC; CDR3 protein: CASSSTVAGGGETQYF
J gene: TRBJ2-2; D gene: TRBD1; V gene: TRBV5-1; clone size: NA; CDR3 DNA: TGCGCCAGCAGCCAGGGACAGGCGAACACCGGGGAGCTGTTTTTT; CDR3 protein: CASSQGQANTGELFF
J gene: TRBJ2-7; D gene: NA; V gene: TRBV4-1; clone size: NA; CDR3 DNA: TGCGCCAGCAGAGCCGTCAGGGAGACGACCGAGCAGTACTTC; CDR3 protein: CASRAVRETTEQYF
J gene: TRBJ2-7; D gene: NA; V gene: TRBV12-5; clone size: NA; CDR3 DNA: TGTGCTAGTGCTCGAAACGGGGGGCTGCACGAGCAGTACTTC; CDR3 protein: CASARNGGLHEQYF
J gene: TRBJ1-1; D gene: TRBD1; V gene: TRBV25-1; clone size: NA; CDR3 DNA: TGTGCCAGCAGCGACAGGGCTATGAACACTGAAGCTTTCTTT; CDR3 protein: CASSDRAMNTEAFF
J gene: TRBJ2-4; D gene: NA; V gene: TRBV6-6; clone size: NA; CDR3 DNA: TGTGCCAGCACCAACGCTGGCTTCAAAAACATTCAGTACTTC; CDR3 protein: CASTNAGFKNIQYF
J gene: TRBJ2-2; D gene: NA; V gene: TRBV18; clone size: once; CDR3 DNA: TGTGCCAGCTCACCACGATCGGAGTCCGGGGAGCTGTTTTTT; CDR3 protein: CASSPRSESGELFF
J gene: TRBJ1-4; D gene: NA; V gene: TRBV10-3; clone size: NA; CDR3 DNA: TGTGCCATCAGTGAGTCATCAGCCACTAATGAAAAACTGTTTTTT; CDR3 protein: CAISESSATNEKLFF
J gene: TRBJ1-1; D gene: NA; V gene: TRBV10-3; clone size: NA; CDR3 DNA: TGTGCCATCAGTGACCCCTCCCGGGATGCCAAAGCTTTCTTT; CDR3 protein: CAISDPSRDAKAFF
J gene: TRBJ2-7; D gene: TRBD2; V gene: TRBV7-2; clone size: once; CDR3 DNA: TGTGCCAGCAGCTCCTCAGCGGGGGGGCCGTACGAGCAGTACTTC; CDR3 protein: CASSSSAGGPYEQYF
J gene: TRBJ2-1; D gene: NA; V gene: TRBV4-1; clone size: few; CDR3 DNA: TGCGCCAGCAGCCAAGGACCAGACGAGCAGTTCTTC; CDR3 protein: CASSQGPDEQFF
J gene: TRBJ2-1; D gene: NA; V gene: TRBV29-1; clone size: NA; CDR3 DNA: TGCAGCGTTGAGGGCGGTACAATGAAGCAGTTCTTC; CDR3 protein: CSVEGGTMKQFF
J gene: TRBJ2-7; D gene: TRBD1; V gene: TRBV10-2; clone size: few; CDR3 DNA: TGCGCCAGCAGTGAGTTGGGACAGGCCTACGAGCAGTACTTC; CDR3 protein: CASSELGQAYEQYF
J gene: TRBJ2-7; D gene: NA; V gene: TRBV18; clone size: NA; CDR3 DNA: TGTGCCAGCTCACCACAGGGAAGCGAGCAGTACTTC; CDR3 protein: CASSPQGSEQYF
J gene: TRBJ2-2; D gene: TRBD2; V gene: TRBV4-3; clone size: NA; CDR3 DNA: TGCGCCAGCAGCCCAAGACAACATTACGCTAGCGGGGGGGCCGGGGAGCTGTTTTTT; CDR3 protein: CASSPRQHYASGGAGELFF
J gene: TRBJ2-2; D gene: NA; V gene: TRBV7-2; clone size: NA; CDR3 DNA: TGTGCCAGCAGCTTAGCGCTAAGGGGGTCCGGGGAGCTGTTTTTT; CDR3 protein: CASSLALRGSGELFF
J gene: TRBJ2-6; D gene: TRBD1; V gene: TRBV10-3; clone size: NA; CDR3 DNA: TGTGCCATCAGTGCCCGGGACAGCAACTCTGGGGCCAACGTCCTGACTTTC; CDR3 protein: CAISARDSNSGANVLTF
J gene: TRBJ2-7; D gene: NA; V gene: TRBV5-8; clone size: NA; CDR3 DNA: TGTGCCAGCAGTTGGTTTGGCGGGACCACCTACGAGCAGTACTTC; CDR3 protein: CASSWFGGTTYEQYF
J gene: TRBJ1-4; D gene: TRBD1; V gene: TRBV11-2; clone size: NA; CDR3 DNA: TGTGCCAGCAGCTTCAACAGGGGGGACGAAAAACTGTTTTTT; CDR3 protein: CASSFNRGDEKLFF
J gene: TRBJ2-5; D gene: TRBD2; V gene: TRBV5-5; clone size: NA; CDR3 DNA: TGTGCCAGCAGCACCCCGAAGGAGACTAGCGAAGAGACCCAGTACTTC; CDR3 protein: CASSTPKETSEETQYF
J gene: TRBJ1-4; D gene: NA; V gene: TRBV11-2; clone size: NA; CDR3 DNA: TGTGCCAGCAGCTTAGCCAGAAATGAAAAACTGTTTTTT; CDR3 protein: CASSLARNEKLFF
J gene: TRBJ1-2; D gene: NA; V gene: TRBV19; clone size: NA; CDR3 DNA: TGTGCCAGCTACAGGGTCGGACGTGGCTACACCTTC; CDR3 protein: CASYRVGRGYTF
J gene: TRBJ1-6; D gene: NA; V gene: TRBV30; clone size: NA; CDR3 DNA: TGTGCCTGGAGTCCGGCGGGAAAGGTTTCACCCCTCCACTTT; CDR3 protein: CAWSPAGKVSPLHF
J gene: TRBJ1-2; D gene: NA; V gene: TRBV6-1; clone size: NA; CDR3 DNA: TGTGCCAGCAGTGAATGGTTGGCAGGTCCCGTAGGTGGCTACACCTTC; CDR3 protein: CASSEWLAGPVGGYTF
J gene: TRBJ2-1; D gene: NA; V gene: TRBV15; clone size: NA; CDR3 DNA: TGTGCCACCAGCAGAGATACTAATGAGCAGTTCTTC; CDR3 protein: CATSRDTNEQFF